This TCR beta chain was profiled in a study of technical replicates of blood from four donors. Germline CDR1 MDHEN, CDR2 SYDVKM. The CDR3 extends over 13 amino acids. The V end lost 7 bases, the J end lost 2 bases, and 11 bases lay between the germline ends. Generated by immunoSEQ multiplex PCR, the TCRdb table keeps only in-frame clones and is missing some. The table has fewer than 110,000 clones, 96% seen once. Sequencing was carried out using T cells isolated from PBMCs. The sequence was obtained from a human donor in good health. The rearrangement links TRBV28 to TRBJ2-5, with a tentative D call TRBD2 (6 bases). For the CDR3, the DNA is TGTGCCAGCAAGGGCGGGGTACAAGAGACCCAGTACTTC. Its translation is CASKGGVQETQYF.